The sample holds one count of the clone carrying this T cell receptor beta chain. What it binds is not known. This sample stems from a study of cytomegalovirus exposure and HLA in healthy donors. Whole-study context: Later analysis reported that the 120 or so validation repertoires shared the platform of the 600 to 750 first-cohort repertoires. Study results and limitations: Researchers catalogued approximately 160 TCR beta chains as cytomegalovirus-associated.

TCRdb's copy holds only in-frame clones and misses some; the assay was immunoSEQ multiplex PCR. The data contain hundreds of thousands of clones, roughly 80% of them singletons. Input material: PBMCs. This clonotype originated in a woman under 30 in good health and CMV-seronegative.

The CDR3 sequence is CASSLAGSTGYTF. The CDR3 DNA reads as TGTGCCAGCAGCTTAGCGGGAAGCACGGGCTACACCTTC. The J gene is TRBJ1-2, the V gene TRBV7-8; D gene uncertain. CDR1 is SGHVS, CDR2 FQNEAQ, per germline. The CDR3 is made up of 13 amino acids. V was shortened by 0 bases and J by 8 bases, with 10 bases between the two germline ends.